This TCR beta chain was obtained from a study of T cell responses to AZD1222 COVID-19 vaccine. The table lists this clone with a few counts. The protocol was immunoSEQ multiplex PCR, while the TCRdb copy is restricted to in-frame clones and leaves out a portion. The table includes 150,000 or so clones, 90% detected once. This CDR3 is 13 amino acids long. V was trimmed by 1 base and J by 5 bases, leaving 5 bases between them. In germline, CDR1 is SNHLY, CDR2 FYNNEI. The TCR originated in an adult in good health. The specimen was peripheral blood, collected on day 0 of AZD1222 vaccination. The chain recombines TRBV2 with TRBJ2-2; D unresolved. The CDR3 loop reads CASSEVVTGELFF. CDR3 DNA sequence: TGTGCCAGCAGTGAAGTCGTGACCGGGGAGCTGTTTTTT.